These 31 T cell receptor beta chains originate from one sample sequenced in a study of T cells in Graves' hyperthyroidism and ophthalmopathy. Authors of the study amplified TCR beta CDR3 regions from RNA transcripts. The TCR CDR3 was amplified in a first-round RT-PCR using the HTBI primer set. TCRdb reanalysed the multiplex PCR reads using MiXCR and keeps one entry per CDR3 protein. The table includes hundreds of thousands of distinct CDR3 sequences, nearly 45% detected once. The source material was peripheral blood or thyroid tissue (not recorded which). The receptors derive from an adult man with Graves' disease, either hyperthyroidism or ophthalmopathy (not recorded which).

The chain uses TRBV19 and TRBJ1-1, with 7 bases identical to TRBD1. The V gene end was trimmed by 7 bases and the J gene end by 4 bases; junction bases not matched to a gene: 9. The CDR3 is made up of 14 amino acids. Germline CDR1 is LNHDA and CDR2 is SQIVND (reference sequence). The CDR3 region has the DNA TGTGCCAGTATGGAGACAGGGATAGGCACTGAAGCTTTCTTT. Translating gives CASMETGIGTEAFF.

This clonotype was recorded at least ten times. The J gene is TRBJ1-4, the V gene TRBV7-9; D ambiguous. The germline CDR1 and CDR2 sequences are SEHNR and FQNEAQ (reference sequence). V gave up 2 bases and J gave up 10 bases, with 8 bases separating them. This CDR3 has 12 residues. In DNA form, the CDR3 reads TGTGCCAGCAGCTTATCTAGAGGAAAACTGTTTTTT. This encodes CASSLSRGKLFF.

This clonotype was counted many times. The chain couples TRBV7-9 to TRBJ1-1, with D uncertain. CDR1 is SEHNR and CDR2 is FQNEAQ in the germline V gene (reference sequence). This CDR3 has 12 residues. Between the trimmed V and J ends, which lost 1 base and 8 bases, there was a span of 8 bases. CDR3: CASSLEENEAFF. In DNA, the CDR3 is TGTGCCAGCAGCTTAGAGGAGAACGAAGCTTTCTTT. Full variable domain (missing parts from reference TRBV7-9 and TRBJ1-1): DTGVSQNPRHKITKRGQNVTFRCDPISEHNRLYWYRQTLGQGPEFLTYFQNEAQLEKSRLLSDRFSAERPKGSFSTLEIQRTEQGDSAMYLCASSLEENEAFFGQGTRLTVV.

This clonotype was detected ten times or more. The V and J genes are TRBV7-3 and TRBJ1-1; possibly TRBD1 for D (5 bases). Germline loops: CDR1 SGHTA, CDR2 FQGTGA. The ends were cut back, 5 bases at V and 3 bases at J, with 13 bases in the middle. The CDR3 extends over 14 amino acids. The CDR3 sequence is CASSTMGTDTEAFF. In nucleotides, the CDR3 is TGTGCCAGCAGCACTATGGGGACTGACACTGAAGCTTTCTTT. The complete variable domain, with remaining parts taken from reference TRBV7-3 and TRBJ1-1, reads GAGVSQTPSNKVTEKGKYVELRCDPISGHTALYWYRQSLGQGPEFLIYFQGTGAADDSGLPNDRFFAVRPEGSVSTLKIQRTERGDSAVYLCASSTMGTDTEAFFGQGTRLTVV.

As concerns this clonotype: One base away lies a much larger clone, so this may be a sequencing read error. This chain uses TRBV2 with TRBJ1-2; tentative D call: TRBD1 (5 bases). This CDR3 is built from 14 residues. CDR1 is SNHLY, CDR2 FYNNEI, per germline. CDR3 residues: CAISDGTAPYGYTF. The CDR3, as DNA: TGTGCCATCAGTGACGGGACGGCCCCATATGGCTACACCTTC.

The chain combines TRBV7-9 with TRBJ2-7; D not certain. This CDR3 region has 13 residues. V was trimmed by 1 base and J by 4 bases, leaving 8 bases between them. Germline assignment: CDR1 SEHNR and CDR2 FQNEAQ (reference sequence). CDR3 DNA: TGTGCCAGCAGCTTAGACACTTATTACGAGCAGTACTTC. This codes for CASSLDTYYEQYF.

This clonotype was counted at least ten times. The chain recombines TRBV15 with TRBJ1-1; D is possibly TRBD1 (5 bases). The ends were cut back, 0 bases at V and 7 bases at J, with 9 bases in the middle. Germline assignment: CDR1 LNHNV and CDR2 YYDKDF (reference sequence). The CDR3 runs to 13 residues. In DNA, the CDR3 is TGTGCCACCAGCAGAGACAGGGCAGATGAAGCTTTCTTT. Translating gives CATSRDRADEAFF.

Written as DNA, the CDR3 is TGTGCCAGCAGGGGGACTATGAGCTACGAGCAGTACTTC. It specifies CASRGTMSYEQYF. The rearrangement uses TRBV7-6 and TRBJ2-7; 7 bases line up with TRBD2. The CDR3 is made up of 13 amino acids. Germline lookup yields CDR1 SGHVS and CDR2 FNYEAQ. J gave up 3 bases and V 6 bases, and 5 bases lay outside the gene matches.

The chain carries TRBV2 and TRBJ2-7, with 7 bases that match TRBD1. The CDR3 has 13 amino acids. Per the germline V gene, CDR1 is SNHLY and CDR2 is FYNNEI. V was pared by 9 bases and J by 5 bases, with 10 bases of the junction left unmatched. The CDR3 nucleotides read TGTGCCAGTGGGACAGATTTAGGAGACGAGCAGTACTTC. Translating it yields CASGTDLGDEQYF. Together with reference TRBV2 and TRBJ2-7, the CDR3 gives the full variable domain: EPEVTQTPSHQVTQMGQEVILRCVPISNHLYFYWYRQILGQKVEFLVSFYNNEISEKSEIFDDQFSVERPDGSNFTLKIRSTKLEDSAMYFCASGTDLGDEQYFGPGTRLTVT.

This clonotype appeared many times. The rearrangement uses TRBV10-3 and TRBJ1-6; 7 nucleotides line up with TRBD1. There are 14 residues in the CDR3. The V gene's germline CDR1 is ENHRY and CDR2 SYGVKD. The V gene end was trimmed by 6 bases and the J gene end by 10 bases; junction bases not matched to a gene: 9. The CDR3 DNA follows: TGTGCCATCAGCGACGGACAGGTCAGATCACCCCTCCACTTT. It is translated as CAISDGQVRSPLHF.

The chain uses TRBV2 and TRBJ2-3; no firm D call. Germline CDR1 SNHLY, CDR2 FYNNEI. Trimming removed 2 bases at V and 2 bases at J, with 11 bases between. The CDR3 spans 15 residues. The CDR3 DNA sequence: TGTGCCAGCAGTGAAACGATATCCTCCACAGATACGCAGTATTTT. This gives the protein CASSETISSTDTQYF. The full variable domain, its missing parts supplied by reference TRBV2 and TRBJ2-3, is EPEVTQTPSHQVTQMGQEVILRCVPISNHLYFYWYRQILGQKVEFLVSFYNNEISEKSEIFDDQFSVERPDGSNFTLKIRSTKLEDSAMYFCASSETISSTDTQYFGPGTRLTVL.

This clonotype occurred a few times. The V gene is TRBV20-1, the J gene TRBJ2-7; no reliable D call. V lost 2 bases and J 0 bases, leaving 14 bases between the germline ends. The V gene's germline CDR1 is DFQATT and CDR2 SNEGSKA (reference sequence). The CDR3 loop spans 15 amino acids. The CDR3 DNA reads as TGCAGTGCTAGACATTCCCGAAGCGCCTCCTACGAGCAGTACTTC. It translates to CSARHSRSASYEQYF.

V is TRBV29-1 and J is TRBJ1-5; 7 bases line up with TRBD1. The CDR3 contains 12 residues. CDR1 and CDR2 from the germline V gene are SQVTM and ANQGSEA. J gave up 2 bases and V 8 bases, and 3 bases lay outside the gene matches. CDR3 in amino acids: CSSTGGNQPQHF. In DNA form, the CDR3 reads TGCAGCTCTACAGGGGGCAATCAGCCCCAGCATTTT.

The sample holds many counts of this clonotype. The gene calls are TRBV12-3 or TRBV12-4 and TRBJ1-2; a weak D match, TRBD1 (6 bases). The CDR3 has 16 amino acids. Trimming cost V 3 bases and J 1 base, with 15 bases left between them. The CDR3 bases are TGTGCCAGCAGTTTCGGTGCGACAGGTCGTAACTATGGCTACACCTTC. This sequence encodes CASSFGATGRNYGYTF.

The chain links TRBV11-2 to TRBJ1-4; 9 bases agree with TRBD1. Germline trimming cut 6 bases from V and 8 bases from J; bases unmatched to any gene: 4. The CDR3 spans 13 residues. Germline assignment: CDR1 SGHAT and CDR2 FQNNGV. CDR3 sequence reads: CASRWTGEEKLFF. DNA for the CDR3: TGTGCCAGCAGGTGGACAGGGGAGGAAAAACTGTTTTTT.

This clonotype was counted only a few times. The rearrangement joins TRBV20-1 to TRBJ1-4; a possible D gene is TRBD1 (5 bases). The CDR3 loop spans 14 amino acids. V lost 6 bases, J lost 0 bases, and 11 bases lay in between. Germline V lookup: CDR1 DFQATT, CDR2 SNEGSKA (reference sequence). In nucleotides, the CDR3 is TGCAGTGCCATTGGGGCCGCAACTAATGAAAAACTGTTTTTT. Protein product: CSAIGAATNEKLFF.

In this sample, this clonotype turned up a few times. CDR3 in DNA: TGTGCCAGCAGAATAGCGGGAGGGCCCTCCGGGGAGCTGTTTTTT. It yields the protein CASRIAGGPSGELFF. This rearrangement joins TRBV7-9 to TRBJ2-2; TRBD2 matches at 11 bases. The CDR3 totals 15 residues. V lost 6 bases and J lost 6; bases outside the gene matches: 6. The V gene's germline CDR1 is SEHNR and CDR2 FQNEAQ (reference sequence).

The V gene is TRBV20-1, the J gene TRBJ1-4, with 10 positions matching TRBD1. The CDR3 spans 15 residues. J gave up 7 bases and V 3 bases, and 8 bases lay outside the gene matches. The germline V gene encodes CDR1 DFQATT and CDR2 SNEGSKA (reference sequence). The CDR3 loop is CSASRGGTGVEKLFF. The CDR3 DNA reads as TGCAGTGCTAGTCGTGGCGGGACAGGGGTTGAAAAACTGTTTTTT.

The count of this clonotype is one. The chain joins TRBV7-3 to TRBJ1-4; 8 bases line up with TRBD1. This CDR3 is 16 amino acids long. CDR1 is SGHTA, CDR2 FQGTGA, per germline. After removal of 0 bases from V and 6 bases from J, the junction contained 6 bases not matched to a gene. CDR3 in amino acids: CASSLTVEQGDEKLFF. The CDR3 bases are TGTGCCAGCAGCTTAACCGTTGAACAGGGGGATGAAAAACTGTTTTTT.

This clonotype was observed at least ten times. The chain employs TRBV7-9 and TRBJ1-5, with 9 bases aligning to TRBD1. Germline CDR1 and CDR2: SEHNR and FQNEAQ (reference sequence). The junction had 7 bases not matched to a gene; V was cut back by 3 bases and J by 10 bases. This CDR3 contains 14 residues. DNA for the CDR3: TGTGCCAGCAGCTTCCCGGGACAGGGTAATCCCCAGCATTTT. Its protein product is CASSFPGQGNPQHF.

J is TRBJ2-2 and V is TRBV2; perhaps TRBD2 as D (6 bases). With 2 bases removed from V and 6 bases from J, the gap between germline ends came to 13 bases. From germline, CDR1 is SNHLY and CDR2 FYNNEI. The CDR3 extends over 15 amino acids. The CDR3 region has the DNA TGTGCCAGCAGTGAAAATAGCGGTAGTGCCGGGGAGCTGTTTTTT. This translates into CASSENSGSAGELFF.

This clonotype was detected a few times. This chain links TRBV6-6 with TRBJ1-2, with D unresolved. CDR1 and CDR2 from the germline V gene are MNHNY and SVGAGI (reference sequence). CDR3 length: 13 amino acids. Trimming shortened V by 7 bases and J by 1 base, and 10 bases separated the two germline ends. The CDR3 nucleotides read TGTGCCAGCATCGTTGGCGGTAACTATGGCTACACCTTC. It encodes CASIVGGNYGYTF.

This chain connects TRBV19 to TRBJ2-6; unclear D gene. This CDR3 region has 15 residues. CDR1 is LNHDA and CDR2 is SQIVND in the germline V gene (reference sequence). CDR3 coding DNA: TGTGCTAACCGACGGAGTAACTCTGGGGCCAACGTCCTGACTTTC. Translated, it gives CANRRSNSGANVLTF.

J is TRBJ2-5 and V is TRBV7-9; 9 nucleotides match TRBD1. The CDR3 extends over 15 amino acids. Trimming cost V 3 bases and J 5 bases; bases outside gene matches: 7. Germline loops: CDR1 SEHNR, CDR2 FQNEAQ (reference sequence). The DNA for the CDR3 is TGTGCCAGCAGCTTCCGGGACAGGGTGGATGAGACCCAGTACTTC. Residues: CASSFRDRVDETQYF. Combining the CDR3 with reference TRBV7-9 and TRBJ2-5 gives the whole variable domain DTGVSQNPRHKITKRGQNVTFRCDPISEHNRLYWYRQTLGQGPEFLTYFQNEAQLEKSRLLSDRFSAERPKGSFSTLEIQRTEQGDSAMYLCASSFRDRVDETQYFGPGTRLLVL.

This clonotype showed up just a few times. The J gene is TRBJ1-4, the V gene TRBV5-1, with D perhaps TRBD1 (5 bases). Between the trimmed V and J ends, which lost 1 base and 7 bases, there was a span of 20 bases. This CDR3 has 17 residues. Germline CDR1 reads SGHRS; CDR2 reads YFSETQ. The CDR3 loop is CASSLRQGSGASEKLFF. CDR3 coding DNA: TGCGCCAGCAGCTTGCGTCAGGGATCCGGTGCAAGTGAAAAACTGTTTTTT.

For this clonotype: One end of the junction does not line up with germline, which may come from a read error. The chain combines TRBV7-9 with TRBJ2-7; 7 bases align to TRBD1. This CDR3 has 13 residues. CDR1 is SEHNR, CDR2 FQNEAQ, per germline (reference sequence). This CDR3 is CTSSQTGTYEQYF. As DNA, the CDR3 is TGTACCAGCAGCCAGACAGGGACCTACGAGCAGTACTTC.

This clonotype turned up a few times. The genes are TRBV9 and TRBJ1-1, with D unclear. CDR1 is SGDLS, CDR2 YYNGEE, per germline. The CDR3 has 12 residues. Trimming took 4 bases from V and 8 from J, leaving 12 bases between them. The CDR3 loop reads CASSQGLQEAFF. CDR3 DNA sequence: TGTGCCAGCAGCCAAGGGCTGCAGGAAGCTTTCTTT.

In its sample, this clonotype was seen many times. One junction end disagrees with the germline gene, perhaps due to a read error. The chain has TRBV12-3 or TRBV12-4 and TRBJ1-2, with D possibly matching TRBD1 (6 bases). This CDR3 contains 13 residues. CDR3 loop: CASSLAPGDGYTF. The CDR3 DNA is TGTGCCAGCAGCTTAGCTCCAGGGGACGGCTACACCTTC.

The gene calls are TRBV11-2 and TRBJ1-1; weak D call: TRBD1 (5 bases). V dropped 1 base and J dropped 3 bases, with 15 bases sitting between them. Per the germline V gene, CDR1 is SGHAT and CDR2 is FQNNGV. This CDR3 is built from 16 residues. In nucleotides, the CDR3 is TGTGCCAGCAGCTTAGTTGGCAGGGTGGGCGACACTGAAGCTTTCTTT. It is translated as CASSLVGRVGDTEAFF.

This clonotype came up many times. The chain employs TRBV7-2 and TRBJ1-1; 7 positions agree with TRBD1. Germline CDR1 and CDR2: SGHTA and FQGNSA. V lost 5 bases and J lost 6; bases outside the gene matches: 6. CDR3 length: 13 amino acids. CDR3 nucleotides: TGTGCCAGCAGCATAGACAGGGACTCTGAAGCTTTCTTT. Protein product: CASSIDRDSEAFF.

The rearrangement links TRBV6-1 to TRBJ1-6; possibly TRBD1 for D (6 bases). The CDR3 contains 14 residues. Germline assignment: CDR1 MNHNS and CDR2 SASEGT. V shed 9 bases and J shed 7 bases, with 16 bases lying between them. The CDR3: CASEAGAENSPLHF. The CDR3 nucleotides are TGTGCCAGTGAAGCAGGGGCGGAGAATTCACCCCTCCACTTT.